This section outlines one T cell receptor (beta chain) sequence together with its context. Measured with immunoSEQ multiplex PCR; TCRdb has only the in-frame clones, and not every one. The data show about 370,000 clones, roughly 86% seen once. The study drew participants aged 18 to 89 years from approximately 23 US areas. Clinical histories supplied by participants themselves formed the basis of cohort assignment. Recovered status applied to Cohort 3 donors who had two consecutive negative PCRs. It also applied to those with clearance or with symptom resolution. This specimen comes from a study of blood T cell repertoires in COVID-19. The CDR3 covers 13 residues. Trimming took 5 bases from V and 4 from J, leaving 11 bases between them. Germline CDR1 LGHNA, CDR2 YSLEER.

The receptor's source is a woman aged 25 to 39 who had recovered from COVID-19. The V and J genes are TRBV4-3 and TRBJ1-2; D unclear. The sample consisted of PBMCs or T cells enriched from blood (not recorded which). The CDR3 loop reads CASSGLSGYGYTF. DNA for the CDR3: TGCGCCAGCAGCGGACTGTCGGGCTATGGCTACACCTTC.